These 27 T cell receptor beta chains came from one sample sequenced in a study of blood T cell repertoires in COVID-19. Clones were sequenced by immunoSEQ multiplex PCR, and TCRdb holds only the in-frame ones, with some missing. Among 210,000 or so clones listed, more than 70% were seen once. The sequenced sample was peripheral blood. These TCRs come from a man between 45 and 60 years old with active or convalescent COVID-19.

The chain employs TRBV5-1 and TRBJ1-3; perhaps TRBD1 as D (6 bases). CDR1 SGHRS and CDR2 YFSETQ come from the germline V gene. The V end lost 2 bases, the J end lost 2 bases, and 8 bases lay between the germline ends. CDR3 length: 14 residues. CDR3 loop: CASSLRGTGNTIYF. CDR3 coding DNA: TGCGCCAGCAGCTTAAGGGGGACTGGAAACACCATATATTTT.

The rearrangement links TRBV5-1 to TRBJ1-1; D is perhaps TRBD1 (6 bases). Trimming removed 3 bases from V and 4 bases from J, with 16 bases in between. CDR1 is SGHRS, CDR2 YFSETQ, per germline. The CDR3 runs 15 residues. For the CDR3, the DNA is TGCGCCAGCAGCTCCGACAGGCCGGGCCGCACTGAAGCTTTCTTT. Translated, it gives CASSSDRPGRTEAFF.

Comments on this clone: This same CDR3 is encoded by further DNA sequences in the sample. The chain carries TRBV28 and TRBJ1-5; D might be TRBD1 (5 bases). Germline values: CDR1 MDHEN, CDR2 SYDVKM. V lost 4 bases to trimming and J lost 5 bases, with 6 bases between them. The CDR3 totals 12 residues. The CDR3: CASSSRDQPQHF. As DNA, the CDR3 is TGTGCCAGCAGTTCCAGGGATCAGCCCCAGCATTTT. The variable domain in full, completed from reference TRBV28 and TRBJ1-5, reads DVKVTQSSRYLVKRTGEKVFLECVQDMDHENMFWYRQDPGLGLRLIYFSYDVKMKEKGDIPEGYSVSREKKERFSLILESASTNQTSMYLCASSSRDQPQHFGDGTRLSIL.

Concerning this clone: Other nucleotide sequences from this sample produce the same CDR3. The V gene is TRBV28, the J gene TRBJ1-2; 11 bases are shared with TRBD1. This CDR3 spans 15 amino acids. Germline CDR1 MDHEN, CDR2 SYDVKM. With 6 bases clipped from V and 4 bases from J, the junction kept 7 bases outside the gene matches. CDR3 sequence reads: CASSAPGQGVYGYTF. The CDR3 DNA is TGTGCCAGCAGCGCTCCGGGACAGGGGGTCTATGGCTACACCTTC.

The chain recombines TRBV6-5 with TRBJ2-7, with 9 bases identical to TRBD1. The CDR3 extends over 16 amino acids. Per germline, CDR1 MNHEY and CDR2 SVGAGI. The V and J ends lost 0 bases and 5 bases, in that order; junction bases with no gene match: 8. The CDR3 bases are TGTGCCAGCAGTTACTCTCCACAGGGGGCGCCGGACGAGCAGTACTTC. Its translation: CASSYSPQGAPDEQYF.

The sample holds one count of this clone. The chain recombines TRBV2 with TRBJ1-2; TRBD1 agrees at 8 bases. The CDR3 runs 14 residues. With 6 bases clipped from V and 5 bases from J, the junction kept 8 bases outside the gene matches. Looked up from germline, CDR1 is SNHLY and CDR2 is FYNNEI. The CDR3 here is CASRASQGGYGYTF. The CDR3 DNA follows: TGTGCCAGCAGGGCCTCACAGGGGGGGTATGGCTACACCTTC.

The chain joins TRBV19 to TRBJ1-2, with a possible D match to TRBD1 (6 bases). CDR1 is LNHDA, CDR2 SQIVND, per germline (reference sequence). This CDR3 is built from 15 residues. Trimming took 3 bases from V and 0 from J, leaving 11 bases between them. The CDR3 sequence: CASSIPGQTNYGYTF. For the CDR3, the DNA is TGTGCCAGTAGTATCCCGGGACAAACTAACTATGGCTACACCTTC.

V and J are TRBV11-2 and TRBJ2-5; 9 positions agree with TRBD1. This CDR3 spans 14 amino acids. Trimming cost V 11 bases and J 5 bases; bases outside gene matches: 12. Germline loops: CDR1 SGHAT, CDR2 FQNNGV. The CDR3 is CALGVQGAAETQYF. CDR3 nucleotide sequence: TGTGCCCTAGGTGTACAGGGGGCGGCGGAGACCCAGTACTTC.

This clone was seen just once. The chain joins TRBV10-3 to TRBJ2-1; TRBD2 agrees at 9 bases. Germline CDR1 reads ENHRY; CDR2 reads SYGVKD. V trimming: 7 bases; J trimming: 5 bases; junction bases outside the gene matches: 9. There are 15 residues in the CDR3. As DNA, the CDR3 is TGTGCCATCATGGGGAAGCGGGGGGCAAACAATGAGCAGTTCTTC. It codes for CAIMGKRGANNEQFF.

V and J are TRBV6-2 or TRBV6-3 and TRBJ2-7; D is unresolved. Germline lookup yields CDR1 MNHEY and CDR2 SVGEGT. This CDR3 has 18 residues. Trimming removed 2 bases at V and 3 bases at J, with 23 bases between. The CDR3 nucleotides are TGTGCCAGCAGTTACGCCGCGCCGACTCCAGTCCCTGACTACGAGCAGTACTTC. Translating gives CASSYAAPTPVPDYEQYF.

V gene TRBV19 combines with J gene TRBJ1-5, with 7 bases aligning to TRBD1. Unmatched junction bases numbered 3, after V lost 2 bases and J lost 2 bases. The length of the CDR3 is 15 residues. Per the germline V gene, CDR1 is LNHDA and CDR2 is SQIVND (reference sequence). The CDR3 here is CASSISGGGNQPQHF. The CDR3 DNA is TGTGCCAGTAGTATATCAGGGGGAGGCAATCAGCCCCAGCATTTT.

J is TRBJ2-7 and V is TRBV5-4, with 11 positions matching TRBD2. V gave up 4 bases and J gave up 1 base; unmatched junction bases: 4. CDR3 size: 15 residues. The V gene's germline CDR1 is SGHNT and CDR2 YYREEE (reference sequence). The CDR3 nucleotides are TGTGCCAGCAGCCACAGACTAGCGGGGTCCTACGAGCAGTACTTC. Amino acids: CASSHRLAGSYEQYF.

The chain combines TRBV9 with TRBJ2-2, with 9 bases lining up with TRBD1. The germline gives CDR1 SGDLS, CDR2 YYNGEE. The CDR3 sequence is 16 residues long. Trimming took 3 bases from V and 4 from J; bases not matched to a gene: 7. CDR3 coding DNA: TGTGCCAGCAGCGCCCGGACAGGGGAAGGCACCGGGGAGCTGTTTTTT. This codes for CASSARTGEGTGELFF.

The chain links TRBV2 to TRBJ2-5, with 14 bases fitting TRBD2. V lost 7 bases to trimming and J lost 4 bases; unmatched junction nucleotides: 2. Germline CDR1 SNHLY, CDR2 FYNNEI. The CDR3 loop spans 14 amino acids. The CDR3 region has the DNA TGTGCCAGCACCGGGACTAGCGGGGGAGAGACCCAGTACTTC. It is translated as CASTGTSGGETQYF.

This chain joins TRBV4-3 and TRBJ1-2, with 7 positions matching TRBD1. V lost 2 bases and J lost 6; bases outside the gene matches: 18. Germline V gives CDR1 LGHNA, CDR2 YSLEER. The CDR3 covers 18 residues. The CDR3 protein is CASSQLLQSGTVNDGYTF. CDR3 DNA sequence: TGCGCCAGCAGCCAACTCCTGCAGTCCGGGACAGTTAATGATGGCTACACCTTC.

This clone has a single count. The rearrangement uses TRBV12-3 or TRBV12-4 and TRBJ2-7; maybe TRBD1 (6 bases). Trimming stripped 4 bases from V and 4 bases from J, with 11 bases between. The CDR3 length is 13 residues. CDR3 bases: TGTGCCAGCAGTTCCGGGACATCTTACGAGCAGTACTTC. Residues: CASSSGTSYEQYF.

The V call is TRBV5-6, the J call TRBJ2-6, with D possibly matching TRBD1 (6 bases). The CDR3 has 15 amino acids. The germline gives CDR1 SGHDT, CDR2 YYEEEE. Trimming shortened V by 0 bases and J by 4 bases, and 8 bases separated the two germline ends. CDR3 nucleotides: TGTGCCAGCAGCTTGGTGGGGGCCGGGGCCAACGTCCTGACTTTC. Encoded protein: CASSLVGAGANVLTF.

The chain couples TRBV2 to TRBJ2-7; no definite D call. Trimming took off 4 bases at V and 3 bases at J, with 10 bases between the two ends. The germline gives CDR1 SNHLY, CDR2 FYNNEI. The CDR3 has 13 residues. CDR3: CASSASPGYEQYF. CDR3 DNA: TGTGCCAGCAGTGCCTCCCCCGGCTACGAGCAGTACTTC.

This sequence joins TRBV15 and TRBJ1-2; maybe TRBD1 (5 bases). The CDR3 is 15 amino acids. Trimming took 1 base from V and 4 from J, leaving 13 bases between them. Per the germline V gene, CDR1 is LNHNV and CDR2 is YYDKDF (reference sequence). In DNA, the CDR3 is TGTGCCACCAGCAGAGTCGAACAGGCTCCCTATGGCTACACCTTC. This encodes CATSRVEQAPYGYTF.

This clone came up a few times. The V gene is TRBV9, the J gene TRBJ1-2, with 8 nucleotides matching TRBD1. The CDR3 is 15 residues long. The trim removed 3 bases at V and 4 bases at J, leaving 8 bases unmatched. Germline V gene data show CDR1 as SGDLS and CDR2 as YYNGEE. In nucleotides, the CDR3 is TGTGCCAGCAGCGGCCGGACAGGGAATATCTATGGCTACACCTTC. Its translation: CASSGRTGNIYGYTF.

This chain connects TRBV5-1 to TRBJ1-2, with D possibly TRBD1 on 5 matching bases. The germline gives CDR1 SGHRS, CDR2 YFSETQ. This CDR3 has 15 residues. Trimming left V 3 bases short and J 6 bases short, with 18 bases between. CDR3 nucleotide sequence: TGCGCCAGCAGCTCCATTCAGGGCAGGAACAATGGCTACACCTTC. Translating it yields CASSSIQGRNNGYTF.

The rearrangement links TRBV5-1 to TRBJ2-5, with a tentative D call TRBD1 (6 bases). V was clipped by 4 bases and J by 2 bases, with 15 bases between them. The CDR3 extends over 15 amino acids. Germline V gives CDR1 SGHRS, CDR2 YFSETQ. The CDR3 DNA sequence: TGCGCCAGCAGCCGCAACTTACAGGGTCAAGAGACCCAGTACTTC. This sequence encodes CASSRNLQGQETQYF.

The gene calls are TRBV5-8 and TRBJ1-1; possibly TRBD1 for D (6 bases). V was pared by 5 bases and J by 4 bases, with 12 bases between. From germline, CDR1 is SGHTS and CDR2 YDEGEE. The CDR3 runs 13 residues. Written as DNA, the CDR3 is TGTGCCAGCAGACAGGGTTGGGGCACTGAAGCTTTCTTT. Its translation: CASRQGWGTEAFF. The full variable domain, its missing parts supplied by reference TRBV5-8 and TRBJ1-1, is EAGVTQSPTHLIKTRGQQATLRCSPISGHTSVYWYQQALGLGLQFLLWYDEGEERNRGNFPPRFSGRQFPNYSSELNVNALELEDSALYLCASRQGWGTEAFFGQGTRLTVV.

A remark on this clone: The same CDR3 is also encoded by other DNA sequences in this sample. The CDR3 is CAIRTGTEAFF. CDR3 bases: TGTGCCATCAGGACGGGCACTGAAGCTTTCTTT. The chain links TRBV10-3 to TRBJ1-1; D uncertain. The CDR3 totals 11 residues. Germline CDR1 is ENHRY and CDR2 is SYGVKD. The V and J ends lost 6 bases and 4 bases respectively, with 6 bases between them.

This clone was seen a few times. This sequence joins TRBV18 and TRBJ2-7; D possibly corresponds to TRBD1 (5 bases). V was clipped by 1 base and J by 6 bases, with 16 bases between them. This CDR3 contains 15 residues. CDR1 is KGHSH, CDR2 LQKENI, per germline. DNA for the CDR3: TGTGCCAGCTCACCACTTCCGACAGTAGGGCGCGAGCAGTACTTC. This codes for CASSPLPTVGREQYF.

This clone came up a few times. The chain combines TRBV10-3 with TRBJ2-2, with TRBD1 identical over 8 bases. This CDR3 is 15 amino acids long. Trimming at V came to 6 bases and at J to 1 base, leaving 4 bases not matched to a gene. Germline CDR1 ENHRY, CDR2 SYGVKD. The DNA for the CDR3 is TGTGCCATCAGCTTTGACAGGGGGAACACCGGGGAGCTGTTTTTT. Residues: CAISFDRGNTGELFF.

The chain uses TRBV5-1 and TRBJ2-5; D is possibly TRBD1 (7 bases). The ends were cut back, 7 bases at V and 1 base at J, with 17 bases in the middle. The CDR3 has 15 residues. Germline loops: CDR1 SGHRS, CDR2 YFSETQ. The CDR3 nucleotides are TGCGCCAGCCTTTTGGCAGGGGGGTCCCAAGAGACCCAGTACTTC. Amino acids: CASLLAGGSQETQYF. Full variable domain (rest looked up from reference TRBV5-1 and TRBJ2-5): KAGVTQTPRYLIKTRGQQVTLSCSPISGHRSVSWYQQTPGQGLQFLFEYFSETQRNKGNFPGRFSGRQFSNSRSEMNVSTLELGDSALYLCASLLAGGSQETQYFGPGTRLLVL.